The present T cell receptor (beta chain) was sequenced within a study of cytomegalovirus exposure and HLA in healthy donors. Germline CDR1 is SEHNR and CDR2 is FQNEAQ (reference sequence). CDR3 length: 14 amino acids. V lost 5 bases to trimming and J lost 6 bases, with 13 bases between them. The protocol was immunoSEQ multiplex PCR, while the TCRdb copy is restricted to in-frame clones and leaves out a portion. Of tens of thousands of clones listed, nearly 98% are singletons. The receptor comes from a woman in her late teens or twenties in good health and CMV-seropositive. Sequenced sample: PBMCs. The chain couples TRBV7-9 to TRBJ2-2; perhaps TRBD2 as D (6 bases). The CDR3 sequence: CASSTRLVPGELFF. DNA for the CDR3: TGTGCCAGCAGCACCCGACTAGTTCCCGGGGAGCTGTTTTTT.